This is a list of T cell receptor beta chains from one sample in a study of blood T cell repertoires in COVID-19. Sequenced by immunoSEQ multiplex PCR; TCRdb stores in-frame clones only, minus some. Seen here are 200,000 or so clones, about 85% observed once, and the top ten hold roughly 5%. The sample taken for sequencing was peripheral blood. The receptors were gathered from a woman aged 55-75 years who had recovered from COVID-19. Each CDR3 is given with its conserved first and last residue. Fields, in order: clone size, V gene, D gene, J gene, CDR3 protein, CDR3 DNA. The D gene is left open where the match is weak. For some rows the clone size is stated as once, few or many, or as a class when expanded; others skip it.

clone size: NA; V gene: TRBV5-6; D gene: NA; J gene: TRBJ2-5; CDR3 protein: CASSGTGLQETQYF; CDR3 DNA: TGTGCCAGCAGCGGAACAGGGTTACAAGAGACCCAGTACTTC
clone size: NA; V gene: TRBV6-5; D gene: TRBD1; J gene: TRBJ2-7; CDR3 protein: CASSYFGQGSYEQYF; CDR3 DNA: TGTGCCAGCAGTTACTTCGGACAGGGCTCCTACGAGCAGTACTTC
clone size: NA; V gene: TRBV5-1; D gene: NA; J gene: TRBJ2-3; CDR3 protein: CASSLVQGTTDTQYF; CDR3 DNA: TGCGCCAGCAGCTTGGTCCAGGGTACCACAGATACGCAGTATTTT
clone size: NA; V gene: TRBV19; D gene: NA; J gene: TRBJ1-2; CDR3 protein: CASSQSPDSQGGYTF; CDR3 DNA: TGTGCCAGTAGTCAAAGCCCAGACAGCCAGGGAGGCTACACCTTC
clone size: few; V gene: TRBV5-6; D gene: TRBD1; J gene: TRBJ1-2; CDR3 protein: CASSFSPGGSGYTF; CDR3 DNA: TGTGCCAGCAGCTTCTCTCCAGGGGGCAGTGGCTACACCTTC
clone size: NA; V gene: TRBV27; D gene: NA; J gene: TRBJ1-4; CDR3 protein: CASSLSRVDEKLFF; CDR3 DNA: TGTGCCAGCAGTTTATCACGGGTTGATGAAAAACTGTTTTTT
clone size: NA; V gene: TRBV2; D gene: TRBD1; J gene: TRBJ1-5; CDR3 protein: CASSGPGQGNQPQHF; CDR3 DNA: TGTGCCAGCAGTGGACCGGGACAGGGCAATCAGCCCCAGCATTTT
clone size: few; V gene: TRBV28; D gene: NA; J gene: TRBJ2-1; CDR3 protein: CASSFRRTEQFF; CDR3 DNA: TGTGCCAGCAGTTTTAGGAGGACTGAGCAGTTCTTC
clone size: NA; V gene: TRBV14; D gene: TRBD1; J gene: TRBJ2-5; CDR3 protein: CASSRGQGAPGLTLATQYF; CDR3 DNA: TGTGCCAGCAGCCGGGGACAGGGGGCGCCGGGACTAACCCTGGCGACCCAGTACTTC
clone size: once; V gene: TRBV30; D gene: NA; J gene: TRBJ1-1; CDR3 protein: CAWSPRRGANLNTEAFF; CDR3 DNA: TGTGCCTGGAGTCCCAGGCGGGGGGCGAATTTGAACACTGAAGCTTTCTTT
clone size: NA; V gene: TRBV10-3; D gene: NA; J gene: TRBJ2-3; CDR3 protein: CATTQGDTQYF; CDR3 DNA: TGTGCCACCACCCAGGGAGATACGCAGTATTTT
clone size: NA; V gene: TRBV7-9; D gene: TRBD2; J gene: TRBJ2-5; CDR3 protein: CATTSGLAPDSRSQYF; CDR3 DNA: TGTGCCACCACTTCGGGACTAGCGCCTGATTCCAGGTCCCAGTACTTC
clone size: few; V gene: TRBV2; D gene: TRBD2; J gene: TRBJ2-1; CDR3 protein: CASSENGGGLYNEQFF; CDR3 DNA: TGTGCCAGCAGTGAAAACGGGGGGGGACTTTACAATGAGCAGTTCTTC
clone size: NA; V gene: TRBV19; D gene: TRBD1; J gene: TRBJ2-1; CDR3 protein: CASSIQTGGDEQFF; CDR3 DNA: TGTGCCAGTAGTATCCAGACAGGGGGAGATGAGCAGTTCTTC
clone size: NA; V gene: TRBV6-6; D gene: TRBD2; J gene: TRBJ2-4; CDR3 protein: CASSSSGGAIDIQYF; CDR3 DNA: TGTGCCAGCAGCTCTAGCGGGGGGGCGATTGACATTCAGTACTTC
clone size: NA; V gene: TRBV11-2; D gene: TRBD2; J gene: TRBJ2-2; CDR3 protein: CASSSTSGGLTGELFF; CDR3 DNA: TGTGCCAGCAGCTCGACTAGCGGGGGGCTCACCGGGGAGCTGTTTTTT